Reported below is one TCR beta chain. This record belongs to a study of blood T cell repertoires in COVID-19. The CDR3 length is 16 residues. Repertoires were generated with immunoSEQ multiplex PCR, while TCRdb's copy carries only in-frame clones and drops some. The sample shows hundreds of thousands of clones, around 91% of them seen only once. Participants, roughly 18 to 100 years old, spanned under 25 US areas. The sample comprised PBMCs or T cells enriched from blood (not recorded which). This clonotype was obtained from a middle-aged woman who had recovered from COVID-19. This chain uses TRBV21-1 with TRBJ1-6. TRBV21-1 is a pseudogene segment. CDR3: CASSKGESAGNSPLHF. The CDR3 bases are TGTGCCAGCAGCAAAGGGGAGAGCGCGGGGAATTCACCCCTCCACTTT.